The 24 T cell receptor beta chains below were found in one sample sequenced in a study of T cells in women clearing cervical HPV infection. Here immunoSEQ multiplex PCR was the method, and the copy in TCRdb shows in-frame clones only, minus some. This sample's clone table lists 23,000 or so clones. The sample was blood buffy coat. The origin of the receptors is a woman aged 18-70 years with a cervical HPV16 infection that either progressed to CIN3+ or cleared (not recorded which).

To note about this clone: The read is 3 residues too short to cover the CDR3 end, so that end is filled in from the germline J gene. V gene TRBV5-3 combines with J gene TRBJ2-7; D is unresolved. TRBV5-3 is an ORF, and what it does is uncertain. Trimming pared 6 bases from V and 3 bases from J, leaving 19 bases between. CDR3 length: 15 amino acids. Partial CDR3 DNA: TGTGCCAGAACAAGGAAGGGCCAGGCCCACTACGAG. Translation: CARTRKGQAHYE. The full CDR3 sequence reads CARTRKGQAHYEQYF.

On this clone: The CDR3 is cut off 3 residues early in the read; its end comes from the germline J gene. The chain links TRBV5-1 to TRBJ2-7; 11 bases agree with TRBD2. The germline CDR1 and CDR2 sequences are SGHRS and YFSETQ. The trim removed 4 bases at V and 1 base at J, leaving 7 bases unmatched. The length of the CDR3 is 16 residues. CDR3 loop: CASSPGTSGPSYEQYF. Partial CDR3 DNA: TGCGCCAGCAGCCCCGGGACTAGCGGACCTTCCTACGAG.

With regard to this clone: The read stops 3 residues short of the end of the CDR3; the missing end is completed from the germline J gene. The V call is TRBV7-6, the J call TRBJ1-1; TRBD1 might be the D (6 bases). This CDR3 is built from 13 residues. Deletions cut 5 bases from V and 2 bases from J, with 9 bases between. Germline loops: CDR1 SGHVS, CDR2 FNYEAQ. The part of the CDR3 DNA that was read is TGTGCCAGCAGCGTACAGGGAAACACTGAA. Its protein is CASSVQGNTE. The whole CDR3 sequence reads CASSVQGNTEAFF.

Of note for this clone: The CDR3 end is not reached by the read, which stops 3 residues before it; the germline J gene fills it in. The chain joins TRBV19 to TRBJ1-4; 9 nucleotides agree with TRBD1. The CDR3 sequence is 14 residues long. CDR1 is LNHDA and CDR2 is SQIVND in the germline V gene (reference sequence). V gave up 4 bases and J gave up 8 bases; unmatched junction bases: 5. The part of the CDR3 DNA that was read is TGTGCCAGTAGTACCGGGACAGGGAGAGAAAAA. This translates into CASSTGTGREK. The whole CDR3 region reads CASSTGTGREKLFF. The full variable domain, rest sourced from reference TRBV19 and TRBJ1-4, is DGGITQSPKYLFRKEGQNVTLSCEQNLNHDAMYWYRQDPGQGLRLIYYSQIVNDFQKGDIAEGYSVSREKKESFPLTVTSAQKNPTAFYLCASSTGTGREKLFFGSGTQLSVL.

Concerning this clone itself: The CDR3 end falls 3 residues outside the read, so it is completed with the germline J gene. The gene calls are TRBV7-3 and TRBJ2-1, with D possibly matching TRBD2 (5 bases). This CDR3 spans 14 amino acids. CDR1 is SGHTA, CDR2 FQGTGA, per germline. V dropped 3 bases and J dropped 0 bases, with 6 bases sitting between them. The part of the CDR3 DNA that was read is TGTGCCAGCAGCTTGAGCGGCTCCTACAATGAG. It encodes CASSLSGSYNE. The entire CDR3 reads CASSLSGSYNEQFF.

Partial CDR3 DNA: TGCGCCAGCAGCTTACTTCCCGAGGGCTCCTATAATTCACCC. It translates to CASSLLPEGSYNSP. The full CDR3 reads CASSLLPEGSYNSPLHF. J is TRBJ1-6 and V is TRBV5-1; no definite D call. Read data end 3 residues before the CDR3 end; the end is taken from the germline J gene. The CDR3 runs 17 residues. Trimming shortened V by 2 bases and J by 0 bases, and 12 bases separated the two germline ends. CDR1 is SGHRS and CDR2 is YFSETQ in the germline V gene.

For this clone: The read ends 3 residues early relative to the CDR3; the germline J gene fills the gap. This rearrangement joins TRBV19 to TRBJ1-1, with 11 bases identical to TRBD1. The germline V gene encodes CDR1 LNHDA and CDR2 SQIVND (reference sequence). The CDR3 is 17 residues long. Trimming took 8 bases from V and 0 from J; bases not matched to a gene: 11. Incomplete CDR3 DNA: TGTGCCAGTTCCGCCTTCCGGGACAGGGGGATGAACACTGAA. The encoded protein is CASSAFRDRGMNTE. The complete CDR3 protein is CASSAFRDRGMNTEAFF.

In the case of this clone: The CDR3 end lies 3 residues beyond the end of the read and is filled in from the germline J gene. The rearrangement links TRBV7-6 to TRBJ2-1, with 7 nucleotides matching TRBD1. Germline lookup yields CDR1 SGHVS and CDR2 FNYEAQ. This CDR3 is 15 amino acids long. J gave up 8 bases and V 0 bases, and 7 bases lay outside the gene matches. The CDR3 DNA, read in part, is TGTGCCAGCAGCTTAGCGGCGGACAGGACCGATGAG. Amino acid sequence: CASSLAADRTDE. The full CDR3 protein is CASSLAADRTDEQFF.

A remark on this clone: Read coverage stops 3 residues before the CDR3 terminus; the germline J gene supplies the remainder. The V and J genes are TRBV5-4 and TRBJ2-1; D possibly corresponds to TRBD1 (6 bases). CDR1 is SGHNT and CDR2 is YYREEE in the germline V gene (reference sequence). V was pared by 4 bases and J by 3 bases, with 8 bases between. There are 13 residues in the CDR3. CDR3: CASSEQGYNEQFF. CDR3 DNA (partial): TGTGCCAGCAGCGAACAGGGCTACAATGAG.

Concerning this clone: The CDR3 goes on 3 residues after the read ends, and that part is filled in from the germline J gene. The chain uses TRBV20-1 and TRBJ2-1; 9 nucleotides agree with TRBD2. V shed 6 bases, J shed 8 bases, and the junction held 17 bases outside the gene matches. CDR1 and CDR2 (germline): DFQATT, SNEGSKA (reference sequence). The CDR3 contains 16 residues. CDR3 bases read: TGCAGTGCCGAATATGGTCTAGCGGGAATGGTGGATGAG. Its protein product is CSAEYGLAGMVDE. The full CDR3 protein is CSAEYGLAGMVDEQFF.

About this clone itself: The read falls 3 residues short of the CDR3 end, and the missing part is taken from the germline J gene. This rearrangement joins TRBV5-1 to TRBJ2-5; 10 positions match TRBD1. The germline gives CDR1 SGHRS, CDR2 YFSETQ. This CDR3 has 16 residues. J gave up 4 bases and V 4 bases, and 10 bases lay outside the gene matches. CDR3 sequence: CASSITRTGGGETQYF. The DNA read from the CDR3 is TGCGCCAGCAGCATCACCCGGACAGGGGGAGGAGAGACC.

A word on this clone: The CDR3 extends 3 residues past the end of the read, so its final part is completed from the germline J gene. The chain employs TRBV30 and TRBJ1-1; 8 bases fit TRBD1. Per germline, CDR1 GTSNPN and CDR2 SVGIG (reference sequence). V dropped 6 bases and J dropped 5; count of bases not matched to a gene: 5. The CDR3 consists of 12 residues. The chain's CDR3 is CACRTGFTEAFF. CDR3 DNA (partial): TGTGCCTGCCGGACAGGGTTTACTGAA.

For this clone: The CDR3 extends 3 residues past the end of the read, so its final part is completed from the germline J gene. The V and J genes are TRBV18 and TRBJ2-4; maybe TRBD2 (6 bases). This CDR3 has 15 amino acids. CDR1 is KGHSH, CDR2 LQKENI, per germline. CDR3 DNA, as far as it was read: TGTGCCAGCTCACCACCGGGGGGTGATAACTATGGT. This translates into CASSPPGGDNYG. The entire CDR3 is CASSPPGGDNYGQYF.

For this clone: The DNA ends 3 residues before the CDR3 does, and the rest of the CDR3 is filled in from the germline J gene. The rearrangement joins TRBV5-1 to TRBJ2-7; D is unclear. V was pared by 4 bases and J by 0 bases, with 14 bases between. Germline loops: CDR1 SGHRS, CDR2 YFSETQ. The CDR3 length is 15 residues. CDR3 DNA, as far as it was read: TGCGCCAGCAGCAACGCAGGTATCGTCTCCTACGAG. Protein sequence: CASSNAGIVSYE. The CDR3 reads in full as CASSNAGIVSYEQYF.

Points on this clone: The read falls 3 residues short of the CDR3 end, and the missing part is taken from the germline J gene. The rearrangement joins TRBV6-2 or TRBV6-3 to TRBJ2-3; no reliable D call. The V and J ends lost 5 bases and 4 bases respectively, with 10 bases between them. This CDR3 has 13 residues. Germline-derived CDR1 and CDR2 are MNHEY and SVGEGT. The CDR3 loop reads CASSRTGSDTQYF. The sequenced CDR3 bases are TGTGCCAGCAGTCGTACCGGGTCAGATACG.

Turning to this clone: The read stops 3 residues short of the end of the CDR3; the missing end is completed from the germline J gene. The rearrangement joins TRBV20-1 to TRBJ2-1; TRBD2 agrees at 10 bases. The CDR3 covers 14 residues. J was trimmed by 4 bases and V by 5 bases; bases with no gene match: 5. The germline CDR1 and CDR2 sequences are DFQATT and SNEGSKA (reference sequence). The CDR3 sequence: CSASSSGSYNEQFF. The sequenced part of the CDR3 DNA is TGCAGTGCTTCTTCTAGCGGGAGTTACAATGAG.

As for this clone: Read coverage stops 3 residues before the CDR3 terminus; the germline J gene supplies the remainder. The J gene is TRBJ2-7, the V gene TRBV5-1; the match to TRBD1 covers 7 bases. CDR3 length: 15 amino acids. CDR1 SGHRS and CDR2 YFSETQ come from the germline V gene. The V and J ends lost 0 bases and 1 base, in that order; junction bases with no gene match: 4. The CDR3 is CASSLGGGWSYEQYF. CDR3 DNA (partial): TGCGCCAGCAGCTTGGGAGGGGGCTGGTCCTACGAG.

About this clone itself: The read gets to within 3 residues of the CDR3 end, and the germline J gene fills in the rest. The chain joins TRBV18 to TRBJ2-7; D is undetermined. V was trimmed by 2 bases and J by 2 bases, leaving 7 bases between them. The CDR3 is made up of 13 amino acids. Germline CDR1 reads KGHSH; CDR2 reads LQKENI. Incomplete CDR3 DNA: TGTGCCAGCTCACCAGACAAGACCTACGAG. Protein: CASSPDKTYE. The entire CDR3 protein is CASSPDKTYEQYF. The whole variable domain, remainder taken from reference TRBV18 and TRBJ2-7, is NAGVMQNPRHLVRRRGQEARLRCSPMKGHSHVYWYRQLPEEGLKFMVYLQKENIIDESGMPKERFSAEFPKEGPSILRIQQVVRGDSAAYFCASSPDKTYEQYFGPGTRLTVT.

Worth noting for this clone: The read gets to within 3 residues of the CDR3 end, and the germline J gene fills in the rest. V is TRBV9 and J is TRBJ1-4; D is possibly TRBD1 (6 bases). CDR1 and CDR2 from the germline V gene are SGDLS and YYNGEE. This CDR3 is built from 16 residues. V shed 4 bases and J shed 4 bases, with 17 bases lying between them. The CDR3 loop reads CASSPTPQGLNEKLFF. The DNA read from the CDR3 is TGTGCCAGCAGCCCTACCCCACAGGGCCTTAATGAAAAA.

In the case of this clone: The CDR3 is cut off 3 residues early in the read; its end comes from the germline J gene. The V and J genes are TRBV5-1 and TRBJ2-3, with D perhaps matching TRBD1 (6 bases). The CDR3 has 13 residues. Trimming left V 9 bases short and J 3 bases short, with 14 bases between. Per germline, CDR1 SGHRS and CDR2 YFSETQ. The sequenced CDR3 bases are TGCGCCATCAAAAGCACAGGGACAGATACG. Protein product: CAIKSTGTDT. The whole CDR3 reads CAIKSTGTDTQYF.

CDR3 in amino acids: CASSPPGRGSTDTYTF. The part of the CDR3 DNA that was read is TGTGCCAGCTCACCACCGGGCAGGGGTTCCACAGATACC. The J gene is TRBJ1-2, the V gene TRBV18; tentative D call: TRBD1 (6 bases). Read sequence stops 3 residues before the CDR3 end, and the germline J gene provides the missing end. The V gene's germline CDR1 is KGHSH and CDR2 LQKENI. CDR3 length: 16 residues.

About this clone itself: The read terminates 3 residues before the CDR3 end, so the remaining end is supplied by the germline J gene. The chain recombines TRBV18 with TRBJ1-2; the D gene is possibly TRBD1 (5 bases). The CDR3 contains 14 residues. Germline assignment: CDR1 KGHSH and CDR2 LQKENI. V gave up 0 bases and J gave up 7 bases, with 12 bases separating them. CDR3 amino acids: CASSPPTAVGGYTF. Partial CDR3 DNA: TGTGCCAGCTCACCACCGACAGCCGTAGGTGGC.

In regard to this clone: The read stops 3 residues short of the end of the CDR3; the missing end is completed from the germline J gene. The chain links TRBV19 to TRBJ2-7, with no clear D. Germline loops: CDR1 LNHDA, CDR2 SQIVND (reference sequence). The CDR3 is made up of 13 amino acids. The germline V and J ends were trimmed by 5 bases and 2 bases, with 10 bases remaining between them. The sequenced CDR3 bases are TGTGCCAGTAGTCTCACCCCGGCCTACGAG. Protein product: CASSLTPAYE. The full CDR3 protein reads CASSLTPAYEQYF.

Notes on this clone: The read terminates 3 residues before the CDR3 end, so the remaining end is supplied by the germline J gene. The V call is TRBV10-2, the J call TRBJ1-1, with a weak D call TRBD1 (6 bases). Between the trimmed V and J ends, which lost 3 bases and 7 bases, there was a span of 15 bases. CDR3 length equals 14 residues. From germline, CDR1 is WSHSY and CDR2 SAAADI. CDR3 sequence: CASSDFRTVIEAFF. The sequenced CDR3 bases are TGCGCCAGCAGTGATTTCCGGACAGTCATTGAA.